Below, 13 T cell receptor beta chains from the same sample are listed, as sequenced in a study of blood T cell repertoires in COVID-19. Clones were sequenced by immunoSEQ multiplex PCR, and TCRdb holds only the in-frame ones, with some missing. The sample includes around 60,000 clones, approximately 86% of them seen just once. Sequenced material: peripheral blood. The receptors stem from a man between 65 and 80 years old with acute or convalescent COVID-19.

The gene calls are TRBV15 and TRBJ2-1; 11 bases are a match to TRBD2. The CDR3 has 21 residues. Unmatched junction bases numbered 18, after V lost 5 bases and J lost 0 bases. Germline CDR1 is LNHNV and CDR2 is YYDKDF (reference sequence). CDR3 sequence (DNA): TGTGCCACCAGCTCTCTTATGGGGTCTAGCGGGGGGCCTACCTCCTACAATGAGCAGTTCTTC. It codes for CATSSLMGSSGGPTSYNEQFF.

This chain connects TRBV7-3 to TRBJ1-1; D unclear. Germline-derived CDR1 and CDR2 are SGHTA and FQGTGA. The CDR3 spans 13 residues. V was clipped by 5 bases and J by 6 bases, with 13 bases between them. The CDR3 DNA reads TGTGCCAGCAGCCGTCGAGGAGCTTCTGAAGCTTTCTTT. This translates into CASSRRGASEAFF.

The chain uses TRBV7-2 and TRBJ2-1; 8 bases match TRBD2. Germline values: CDR1 SGHTA, CDR2 FQGNSA. CDR3 length equals 15 residues. With V trimmed by 5 bases and J by 5 bases, 8 bases remained unmatched. CDR3 bases: TGTGCCAGCAGCCCCGGGGGAGCGGGGGACAATGAGCAGTTCTTC. Its protein product is CASSPGGAGDNEQFF.

The V and J genes are TRBV6-5 and TRBJ2-1, with TRBD1 matching 7 bases. Germline loops: CDR1 MNHEY, CDR2 SVGAGI. CDR3 length: 15 residues. Trimming removed 6 bases from V and 7 bases from J; junction bases left unmatched: 12. This chain's CDR3 is CASSPPDRYWNEQFF. The CDR3 nucleotides are TGTGCCAGCAGCCCCCCGGACAGGTATTGGAATGAGCAGTTCTTC.

The chain joins TRBV7-2 to TRBJ2-1, with D unclear. The CDR3 runs 14 residues. Trimming left V 1 base short and J 0 bases short, with 4 bases between. The germline V gene has CDR1 SGHTA and CDR2 FQGNSA. CDR3 sequence reads: CASSLVSSYNEQFF. CDR3 DNA sequence: TGTGCCAGCAGCTTAGTCTCCTCCTACAATGAGCAGTTCTTC.

The chain is built from TRBV29-1 and TRBJ2-4; weak D call: TRBD1 (6 bases). Deletions cut 3 bases from V and 4 bases from J, with 10 bases between. Germline CDR1 is SQVTM and CDR2 is ANQGSEA. The CDR3 has 13 residues. The CDR3 DNA is TGCAGCGTTGAGGGACAAGAAAAAAACATTCAGTACTTC. It encodes CSVEGQEKNIQYF.

This clone was detected only once. The V call is TRBV19, the J call TRBJ2-1, with 7 bases aligning to TRBD1. After removal of 5 bases from V and 2 bases from J, the junction contained 3 bases not matched to a gene. The CDR3 runs to 14 residues. Germline CDR1 reads LNHDA; CDR2 reads SQIVND (reference sequence). The CDR3 coding sequence is TGTGCCAGTAGTGAGGGACAGCCCTACAATGAGCAGTTCTTC. It specifies CASSEGQPYNEQFF.

V usage is TRBV5-1 and J usage is TRBJ2-7; a weak D match, TRBD1 (6 bases). This CDR3 is built from 14 residues. The germline CDR1 and CDR2 sequences are SGHRS and YFSETQ. V lost 0 bases and J lost 5, with 12 bases in between. The CDR3 coding sequence is TGCGCCAGCAGCTTGGGGGGGCAATCCGACGAGCAGTACTTC. Encoded protein: CASSLGGQSDEQYF. Full variable domain (outside the CDR3, taken from reference TRBV5-1 and TRBJ2-7): KAGVTQTPRYLIKTRGQQVTLSCSPISGHRSVSWYQQTPGQGLQFLFEYFSETQRNKGNFPGRFSGRQFSNSRSEMNVSTLELGDSALYLCASSLGGQSDEQYFGPGTRLTVT.

The chain combines TRBV6-5 with TRBJ1-3; D uncertain. V was trimmed by 0 bases and J by 4 bases, leaving 7 bases between them. Germline CDR1 reads MNHEY; CDR2 reads SVGAGI. The CDR3 extends over 14 amino acids. CDR3 nucleotides: TGTGCCAGCAGTTACTCGGAGCTGGGAAACACCATATATTTT. Amino acid sequence: CASSYSELGNTIYF.

The rearrangement joins TRBV2 to TRBJ2-2, with 9 bases lining up with TRBD1. CDR3 length equals 15 residues. Germline V gives CDR1 SNHLY, CDR2 FYNNEI. V lost 6 bases and J lost 1; bases outside the gene matches: 3. CDR3 coding DNA: TGTGCCAGCAGGACGGGACAGGGGAACACCGGGGAGCTGTTTTTT. Protein: CASRTGQGNTGELFF. The entire variable domain, with the rest obtained from reference TRBV2 and TRBJ2-2, is as follows: EPEVTQTPSHQVTQMGQEVILRCVPISNHLYFYWYRQILGQKVEFLVSFYNNEISEKSEIFDDQFSVERPDGSNFTLKIRSTKLEDSAMYFCASRTGQGNTGELFFGEGSRLTVL.

The chain links TRBV28 to TRBJ1-2; no clear D. The CDR3 covers 14 residues. Germline V CDR1 and CDR2: MDHEN, SYDVKM. V was pared by 4 bases and J by 7 bases, with 16 bases between. The CDR3: CASSSLDKTGGYTF. CDR3 DNA: TGTGCCAGCAGTTCCCTTGACAAGACCGGTGGCTACACCTTC.

The rearrangement links TRBV19 to TRBJ1-6; TRBD1 is a possible D gene (6 bases). Germline lookup yields CDR1 LNHDA and CDR2 SQIVND (reference sequence). V lost 5 bases, J lost 0 bases, and 14 bases lay in between. CDR3 size: 17 residues. The CDR3 nucleotides are TGTGCCAGTAGTTCGCCCGCAGGGGACTCCTATAATTCACCCCTCCACTTT. Translated: CASSSPAGDSYNSPLHF.

The CDR3 nucleotides are TGTGCCAGTAGTATCCTTTCCGGGGAGAAAAACATTCAGTACTTC. It yields the protein CASSILSGEKNIQYF. V and J are TRBV19 and TRBJ2-4, with TRBD2 as a possible D gene (5 bases). V was shortened by 3 bases and J by 4 bases, with 13 bases between the two germline ends. The CDR3 loop spans 15 amino acids. CDR1 and CDR2 from the germline V gene are LNHDA and SQIVND (reference sequence).